This T cell receptor beta chain was captured by sequencing in a study of T cell responses to AZD1222 COVID-19 vaccine. Germline values: CDR1 SGHRS, CDR2 YFSETQ. Germline trimming cut 1 base from V and 7 bases from J; bases unmatched to any gene: 3. This CDR3 is 15 amino acids long. The repertoire was sequenced with immunoSEQ multiplex PCR; TCRdb's copy has only in-frame clones and lacks some. The profile shows approximately 150,000 clones, approximately 88% of them singletons. V usage is TRBV5-1 and J usage is TRBJ2-1, with 12 bases matching TRBD2. The sequence derives from an adult in good health. Sequences were derived from peripheral blood, sampled on day 0 of MenACWY control vaccination. The CDR3 bases are TGCGCCAGCAGCTTGCTAGCGGGGGGGCGTAATGAGCAGTTCTTC. It translates to CASSLLAGGRNEQFF.